Below, 21 T cell receptor beta chains from the same sample are listed, as sequenced in a study of radiation and T cells in renal cell carcinoma. The time point is: blood 4 weeks post-SBRT, at nephrectomy. Treatment noted: 15 Gy SBRT to primary tumor, nephrectomy 4 weeks later. Profiled with immunoSEQ multiplex PCR; TCRdb holds only in-frame clones, not every one. The sample has approximately 92,000 clones, around four fifths seen once; the top ten hold under 10%. The sample was blood, taken from a patient whose treatment included radiotherapy and nephrectomy. These receptors all come from a man aged 45-65 years with renal cell carcinoma.

The chain recombines TRBV18 with TRBJ1-5, with D hard to call. The V end was cut by 0 bases, the J end by 4 bases, with 10 bases between. This CDR3 contains 15 residues. Germline loops: CDR1 KGHSH, CDR2 LQKENI. The CDR3 region has the DNA TGTGCCAGCTCACCACCATCGGGTCAAAATCAGCCCCAGCATTTT. Its protein product is CASSPPSGQNQPQHF.

DNA of the CDR3: TGTGCCAGCTCACCATCGATGGGGGAACTTTATGGCTACACCTTC. Translating it yields CASSPSMGELYGYTF. The chain has TRBV18 and TRBJ1-2; weak D call: TRBD1 (5 bases). Trimming pared 2 bases from V and 5 bases from J, leaving 15 bases between. Germline V gives CDR1 KGHSH, CDR2 LQKENI. The CDR3 contains 15 residues.

A remark on this clone: An end of the junction does not agree with germline; a read error may underlie this. This rearrangement joins TRBV5-5 to TRBJ1-1, with a weak D call TRBD1 (6 bases). The CDR3 sequence is 13 residues long. Germline loops: CDR1 SGHKS, CDR2 YYEKEE (reference sequence). CDR3 coding DNA: TGTGCCAGCAGTTTGGACAGGAACACTGAAGCTTTCTTT. The encoded protein is CASSLDRNTEAFF.

The chain carries TRBV5-1 and TRBJ2-5, with 11 bases aligning to TRBD2. The CDR3 is made up of 17 amino acids. Germline CDR1 and CDR2: SGHRS and YFSETQ. Germline trimming cut 4 bases from V and 4 bases from J; bases unmatched to any gene: 12. This CDR3 is CASSQGVAGGQLETQYF. The DNA for the CDR3 is TGCGCCAGCAGCCAAGGGGTAGCGGGAGGGCAACTAGAGACCCAGTACTTC.

The rearrangement joins TRBV5-1 to TRBJ2-7; D is perhaps TRBD1 (6 bases). Germline lookup yields CDR1 SGHRS and CDR2 YFSETQ. This CDR3 comprises 13 residues. V was cut by 4 bases and J by 2 bases, with 10 bases left in between. The CDR3: CASSVDRTYEQYF. The CDR3 DNA follows: TGCGCCAGCAGCGTTGACAGGACCTACGAGCAGTACTTC.

The gene calls are TRBV7-6 and TRBJ2-6, with D maybe TRBD1 (6 bases). CDR1 is SGHVS, CDR2 FNYEAQ, per germline. The CDR3 is 15 residues long. Trimming stripped 6 bases from V and 2 bases from J, with 11 bases between. The CDR3 sequence is CASSLNRAGANVLTF. Written as DNA, the CDR3 is TGTGCCAGCAGTTTAAACAGGGCTGGGGCCAACGTCCTGACTTTC.

J is TRBJ1-4 and V is TRBV5-5; the D is unclear. CDR1 is SGHKS and CDR2 is YYEKEE in the germline V gene (reference sequence). The V end was cut by 3 bases, the J end by 4 bases, with 10 bases between. This CDR3 is built from 14 residues. The CDR3 nucleotides read TGTGCCAGCAGCTCTACAGATTATAATGAAAAACTGTTTTTT. As protein: CASSSTDYNEKLFF.

The rearrangement links TRBV9 to TRBJ1-3, with a tentative D call TRBD1 (6 bases). Between the trimmed V and J ends, which lost 3 bases and 4 bases, there was a span of 11 bases. Germline V gives CDR1 SGDLS, CDR2 YYNGEE. The CDR3 totals 14 residues. The CDR3 here is CASSADGGGNTIYF. The CDR3, as DNA: TGTGCCAGCAGCGCAGACGGGGGCGGAAACACCATATATTTT.

V is TRBV30 and J is TRBJ2-1, with D possibly being TRBD2 (5 bases). Looked up from germline, CDR1 is GTSNPN and CDR2 is SVGIG (reference sequence). This CDR3 is built from 15 residues. V was cut by 2 bases and J by 0 bases, with 11 bases left in between. For the CDR3, the DNA is TGTGCCTGGAGTTTGGACTCAAGCTCCTACAATGAGCAGTTCTTC. This codes for CAWSLDSSSYNEQFF.

The sample holds one count of this clone. The chain is built from TRBV19 and TRBJ2-7, with D perhaps TRBD1 (6 bases). The CDR3 length is 13 residues. CDR1 is LNHDA, CDR2 SQIVND, per germline (reference sequence). Trimming took off 4 bases at V and 1 base at J, with 8 bases between the two ends. For the CDR3, the DNA is TGTGCCAGTAGTAAGAGGGGGTCCTACGAGCAGTACTTC. It encodes CASSKRGSYEQYF. Full variable domain (missing parts from reference TRBV19 and TRBJ2-7): DGGITQSPKYLFRKEGQNVTLSCEQNLNHDAMYWYRQDPGQGLRLIYYSQIVNDFQKGDIAEGYSVSREKKESFPLTVTSAQKNPTAFYLCASSKRGSYEQYFGPGTRLTVT.

The rearrangement links TRBV7-2 to TRBJ2-6; D not certain. The CDR3 consists of 15 residues. Germline V gene sequence: CDR1 SGHTA, CDR2 FQGNSA. V shed 3 bases and J shed 1 base, with 7 bases lying between them. The CDR3 bases are TGTGCCAGCAGCTTGGGGAATTCTGGGGCCAACGTCCTGACTTTC. It yields the protein CASSLGNSGANVLTF.

This chain joins TRBV7-9 and TRBJ2-5, with TRBD1 identical over 11 bases. The trim removed 5 bases at V and 4 bases at J, leaving 6 bases unmatched. CDR3 size: 15 residues. The V gene's germline CDR1 is SEHNR and CDR2 FQNEAQ (reference sequence). The CDR3 DNA follows: TGTGCCAGCAGCAGCCCCGGACAGGGGGCAGAGACCCAGTACTTC. Translating gives CASSSPGQGAETQYF. The full variable domain, in which reference TRBV7-9 and TRBJ2-5 provide the parts outside the CDR3, is DTGVSQNPRHKITKRGQNVTFRCDPISEHNRLYWYRQTLGQGPEFLTYFQNEAQLEKSRLLSDRFSAERPKGSFSTLEIQRTEQGDSAMYLCASSSPGQGAETQYFGPGTRLLVL.

The rearrangement uses TRBV19 and TRBJ1-1, with TRBD1 identical over 7 bases. Losses at the gene ends were 4 bases for V and 8 bases for J; bases not matched to a gene: 13. The germline gives CDR1 LNHDA, CDR2 SQIVND (reference sequence). This CDR3 region has 15 residues. The CDR3 sequence is CASSRTGPFELEAFF. CDR3 nucleotide sequence: TGTGCCAGTAGTAGGACAGGACCCTTTGAACTGGAAGCTTTCTTT.

This rearrangement joins TRBV29-1 to TRBJ2-5; D is ambiguous. The J call may not be correct, given that the DNA end is closer to TRBJ2-7. Germline V gene sequence: CDR1 SQVTM, CDR2 ANQGSEA. The CDR3 is 11 residues long. The CDR3 coding sequence is TGCAGCGTTCGCCCGGGCGACGAGCAGTACTTC. Translated, it gives CSVRPGDEQYF.

The rearrangement links TRBV5-1 to TRBJ1-1, with 8 bases identical to TRBD1. The CDR3 contains 15 residues. Germline lookup yields CDR1 SGHRS and CDR2 YFSETQ. V dropped 3 bases and J dropped 3; count of bases not matched to a gene: 7. The CDR3: CASSSWTGTDTEAFF. The CDR3, as DNA: TGCGCCAGCAGCTCCTGGACAGGGACGGACACTGAAGCTTTCTTT.

The chain joins TRBV5-6 to TRBJ2-5, with TRBD2 matching 8 bases. The J call may be incorrect, as the DNA end agrees better with TRBJ2-7. CDR3 length: 16 amino acids. CDR1 and CDR2 from the germline V gene are SGHDT and YYEEEE. The DNA of the CDR3 is TGTGCCAGCAGCTTGGATACTAGCGGTTTGACCTACGAGCAGTACTTC. It encodes CASSLDTSGLTYEQYF.

The genes are TRBV14 and TRBJ2-1; 7 nucleotides line up with TRBD2. This CDR3 spans 16 amino acids. The J segment lost 5 bases and the V segment lost 2 bases, leaving 9 bases of the junction unmatched. The germline CDR1 and CDR2 sequences are SGHDN and FVKESK. The CDR3 region has the DNA TGTGCCAGCAGCCAATGGCCAGCGGGGACCGACAATGAGCAGTTCTTC. It translates to CASSQWPAGTDNEQFF.

The gene calls are TRBV5-1 and TRBJ2-7; 10 bases map to TRBD1. The J segment lost 2 bases and the V segment lost 2 bases, leaving 4 bases of the junction unmatched. The length of the CDR3 is 15 residues. The germline V gene encodes CDR1 SGHRS and CDR2 YFSETQ. CDR3 loop: CASSLPGQGTYEQYF. The CDR3 DNA sequence: TGCGCCAGCAGCTTACCGGGACAGGGGACCTACGAGCAGTACTTC.

V and J are TRBV6-6 and TRBJ1-6, with 7 bases that match TRBD1. The CDR3 runs to 13 residues. From germline, CDR1 is MNHNY and CDR2 SVGAGI (reference sequence). Trimming removed 5 bases from V and 13 bases from J; junction bases left unmatched: 8. CDR3 loop: CASSQTGELPLHF. The CDR3 DNA reads as TGTGCCAGCAGTCAAACAGGGGAACTTCCCCTCCACTTT.

The rearrangement joins TRBV6-5 to TRBJ1-3, with D tentatively TRBD1 (5 bases). The CDR3 length is 15 residues. Germline V CDR1 and CDR2: MNHEY, SVGAGI. Trimming took 2 bases from V and 0 from J, leaving 8 bases between them. The CDR3: CASSYDRTSGNTIYF. Written as DNA, the CDR3 is TGTGCCAGCAGTTACGACAGAACCTCTGGAAACACCATATATTTT.

This clone was picked up a small number of times. This chain's CDR3 is CASSYGTGIYEQYF. For the CDR3, the DNA is TGTGCCAGCAGTTACGGGACAGGGATCTACGAGCAGTACTTC. The chain links TRBV6-5 to TRBJ2-7; 9 bases are a match to TRBD1. Germline V CDR1 and CDR2: MNHEY, SVGAGI. This CDR3 is built from 14 residues. V gave up 2 bases and J gave up 3 bases; unmatched junction bases: 2.